A selection of T cell receptor beta chains follows, all from one sample in a study of shared T cell receptors in the human thymus. Assay used: immunoSEQ multiplex PCR; TCRdb lists only in-frame clones, some missing. This table has 500,000 to 750,000 clones, roughly 88% appearing once. The data were also submitted as part of a second study, on human thymus T cells.

The sample was thymocytes. The receptors stem from a boy less than two years old with a congenital heart defect. The CDR3 runs from the conserved cysteine through the conserved F or W. D genes are given only for firm matches. The size field is filled for only some rows; it gives once, few, many or a size class.

clone_size: .; v_call: TRBV27; j_call: TRBJ2-1; d_call: .; cdr3_nt: TGTGCCAGCAGTTTCCACCGCCCCCCCTCGGATGAGCAGTTCTTC; cdr3_aa: CASSFHRPPSDEQFF
clone_size: .; v_call: TRBV25-1; j_call: TRBJ2-3; d_call: TRBD2; cdr3_nt: TGTGCCAGCAGTGACTCTAAAGCGGGGTTCACAGATACGCAGTATTTT; cdr3_aa: CASSDSKAGFTDTQYF
clone_size: .; v_call: TRBV15; j_call: TRBJ2-5; d_call: TRBD2; cdr3_nt: TGTGCCACCAGCAGAGATTGGCCGGGACTAGCGCACCGAGAGACCCAGTACTTC; cdr3_aa: CATSRDWPGLAHRETQYF
clone_size: .; v_call: TRBV14; j_call: TRBJ2-3; d_call: TRBD2; cdr3_nt: TGTGCCAGCAGCCAACCTCTCCTGCGGGAGGTCACAGATACGCAGTATTTT; cdr3_aa: CASSQPLLREVTDTQYF
clone_size: few; v_call: TRBV5-4; j_call: TRBJ2-7; d_call: .; cdr3_nt: TGTGCCAGCAGCCCTTCGGGGTACGAGCAGTACTTC; cdr3_aa: CASSPSGYEQYF
clone_size: .; v_call: TRBV29-1; j_call: TRBJ2-3; d_call: .; cdr3_nt: TGCAGCGTTGAAGCAGCGGATCTAAGCACAGATACGCAGTATTTT; cdr3_aa: CSVEAADLSTDTQYF
clone_size: .; v_call: TRBV15; j_call: TRBJ2-1; d_call: TRBD2; cdr3_nt: TGTGCCACCAGCAGAGGGCAACTAGCGGGTCCCTACAATGAGCAGTTCTTC; cdr3_aa: CATSRGQLAGPYNEQFF
clone_size: few; v_call: TRBV7-6; j_call: TRBJ2-7; d_call: TRBD2; cdr3_nt: TGTGCCAGCAGCTTAAAACCGGGACTAGCGGGAGATAACGAGCAGTACTTC; cdr3_aa: CASSLKPGLAGDNEQYF
clone_size: .; v_call: TRBV19; j_call: TRBJ2-5; d_call: TRBD2; cdr3_nt: TGTGCCAGTAGTCCGGGACTAGCGGGAGACCAAGAGACCCAGTACTTC; cdr3_aa: CASSPGLAGDQETQYF
clone_size: .; v_call: TRBV5-1; j_call: TRBJ1-3; d_call: .; cdr3_nt: TGCGCCAGCGGACCCGGGACACCTAATACCATCTTCTCTGGAAACACCATATATTTT; cdr3_aa: CASGPGTPNTIFSGNTIYF
clone_size: .; v_call: TRBV10-1; j_call: TRBJ1-6; d_call: .; cdr3_nt: TGCGCCAGCAGTGCAGGGAGGGTTAATTCACCCCTCCACTTT; cdr3_aa: CASSAGRVNSPLHF
clone_size: .; v_call: TRBV11-1; j_call: TRBJ2-3; d_call: .; cdr3_nt: TGTGCCAGCAGCTTAAGGGAGGGGGAAGTAGATACGCAGTATTTT; cdr3_aa: CASSLREGEVDTQYF
clone_size: .; v_call: TRBV5-1; j_call: TRBJ2-3; d_call: TRBD2; cdr3_nt: TGCGCCAGCAGCGCGACCCCCGGGAGGGACCCGGCGTATTTT; cdr3_aa: CASSATPGRDPAYF
clone_size: .; v_call: TRBV27; j_call: TRBJ1-5; d_call: .; cdr3_nt: TGTGCCAGCAGCCGGCGGCATCGTAGCAATCAGCCCCAGCATTTT; cdr3_aa: CASSRRHRSNQPQHF
clone_size: once; v_call: TRBV4-1; j_call: TRBJ2-1; d_call: TRBD2; cdr3_nt: TGCGCCAGCAGCCACTTGACTAGCGGGTCCAATGAGCAGTTCTTC; cdr3_aa: CASSHLTSGSNEQFF
clone_size: .; v_call: TRBV19; j_call: TRBJ2-3; d_call: TRBD2; cdr3_nt: TGTGCCAGTAGTACCTACAGCGGGAGGAATACAGATACGCAGTATTTT; cdr3_aa: CASSTYSGRNTDTQYF